The T cell receptor (beta chain) under discussion was sequenced for a study of CD8+CD57+ T cells in acquired aplastic anemia. Study at large: Mean DNA quantity obtained from sorted CD4+ and CD8+ cells was 3 to 3.5 ug. An average of around 11 million reads for CD4+ cells was obtained from healthy donors.

Genomic DNA acted as the template from which TCR beta VDJ combination and CDR3 sequence profiling were carried out. TCRdb re-analysed the reads in MiXCR, keeping a single row per CDR3 protein. Seen here are 190,000 or so distinct CDR3 sequences, over 60% observed once, and the top ten hold about 31%. This clonotype was found many times. As yet, its antigen is unknown. Study-wide findings and caveats: Overlapping CD8+ CDR3 repertoires of patients and controls contained twenty-nine shared sequences. CD8+ Simpson's diversity showed no significant patient-control difference.

V was cut by 5 bases and J by 2 bases, with 16 bases left in between. Germline values: CDR1 DFQATT, CDR2 SNEGSKA (reference sequence). The CDR3 spans 15 residues. Sequencing was carried out using sorted CD4+, CD8+, or CD8+CD57+ T cells (not recorded which) from PBMCs. The sequence came from a human donor in good health. The V call is TRBV20-1, the J call TRBJ2-1; tentatively, D is TRBD1 (7 bases). Here the CDR3 reads CSAGEGGGPYNEQFF. For the CDR3, the DNA is TGCAGTGCTGGCGAAGGAGGGGGCCCCTACAATGAGCAGTTCTTC.